A single sample gave rise to the 26 T cell receptor beta chains below, sequenced in a study of molecular identifiers for immune sequencing clone quantification. MiXCR, applied by TCRdb to the PCR reads, yields one record per CDR3 protein. The data hold 250,000 to 400,000 distinct CDR3 sequences, with roughly a fifth observed a single time. The sample taken for sequencing was naive CD8+ T cells from blood, with Jurkat cell RNA spiked in. Subset defined: FACS-sorted CD8+CD4-CCR7+CD45RA+ naive T cells. The receptors here all came from a human donor in good health. Some libraries in this study had Jurkat cell RNA spiked in.

This clonotype showed up many times. This chain connects TRBV7-9 to TRBJ2-7, with TRBD1 matching over 7 bases. V trimming: 3 bases; J trimming: 2 bases; junction bases outside the gene matches: 7. CDR1 is SEHNR and CDR2 is FQNEAQ in the germline V gene (reference sequence). The CDR3 extends over 15 amino acids. CDR3 bases: TGTGCCAGCAGCTTTACCGGACAGGAGACCTACGAGCAGTACTTC. It is translated as CASSFTGQETYEQYF.

Ten or more counts support this clonotype. The gene calls are TRBV20-1 and TRBJ2-3; 11 bases fit TRBD2. V lost 6 bases to trimming and J lost 4 bases; unmatched junction nucleotides: 9. Germline V gives CDR1 DFQATT, CDR2 SNEGSKA (reference sequence). The CDR3 consists of 15 residues. CDR3 sequence reads: CSAITSGSGADTQYF. Here the CDR3 DNA reads TGCAGTGCAATAACTAGCGGGAGCGGGGCAGATACGCAGTATTTT.

Turning to this clonotype: This clone may be a read error of a much larger clone one base away. The CDR3 does not end in the conserved phenylalanine or tryptophan, so this is likely a read error. The genes are TRBV9 and TRBJ2-3, with D perhaps matching TRBD2 (6 bases). Germline CDR1 is SGDLS and CDR2 is YYNGEE. V shed 0 bases and J shed 6 bases, with 14 bases lying between them. The CDR3 contains 15 residues. The CDR3 region has the DNA TGTGCCAGCAGCGTAGGGACTACCCCCTCGGATACGCAGTATTCT. Its protein product is CASSVGTTPSDTQYS.

For this clonotype: A much larger clone is a single base away; this may be a read error. CDR3 in amino acids: CASSQNRGYGQYF. The DNA for the CDR3 is TGCGCCAGCAGCCAGAACAGGGGATACGGGCAGTACTTC. The V gene is TRBV4-1, the J gene TRBJ2-7, with TRBD1 identical over 7 bases. Germline lookup yields CDR1 MGHRA and CDR2 YSYEKL. The CDR3 covers 13 residues.

In its sample, this clonotype was seen many times. This chain connects TRBV11-2 to TRBJ1-6, with a weak D call TRBD1 (6 bases). Germline CDR1 SGHAT, CDR2 FQNNGV. V lost 1 base and J lost 8, with 9 bases in between. This CDR3 has 14 residues. In DNA, the CDR3 is TGTGCCAGCAGCTTAGTGGCAGGGGATTCACCCCTCCACTTT. It specifies CASSLVAGDSPLHF.

This clonotype was recorded many times. Relative to the germline gene, one junction end is altered; a read error may explain this. The rearrangement joins TRBV7-7 to TRBJ2-7, with 8 bases fitting TRBD2. The CDR3 runs to 14 residues. Germline CDR1 is SSHAT and CDR2 is FNYEAQ (reference sequence). The CDR3 protein is CASSAGLGDYEQYF. The DNA for the CDR3 is TGTGCTAGCAGCGCGGGACTAGGGGACTACGAGCAGTACTTC.

This clonotype was observed many times. This chain connects TRBV20-1 to TRBJ2-7; D ambiguous. The CDR3 loop spans 14 amino acids. Deletions cut 0 bases from V and 0 bases from J, with 9 bases between. Germline CDR1 and CDR2: DFQATT and SNEGSKA (reference sequence). The CDR3, as DNA: TGCAGTGCTAGAGAAGAGGCACTCTCCTACGAGCAGTACTTC. Amino acid sequence: CSAREEALSYEQYF.

As for this clonotype: A clone one base away is much larger, so this may be a read error. The chain couples TRBV20-1 to TRBJ1-1; 8 bases match TRBD1. Germline CDR1 and CDR2: DFQATT and SNEGSKA (reference sequence). The length of the CDR3 is 14 residues. CDR3 sequence (DNA): TGCAGTACTAGAGTCAGGGGGCTGAACACTGAAGCTTTCTTT. Amino acids: CSTRVRGLNTEAFF.

Of note for this clonotype: A much larger clonotype is one base distant, so this may be a read error. The rearrangement uses TRBV5-5 and TRBJ2-2; D is possibly TRBD2 (5 bases). The CDR3 has 15 amino acids. Germline lookup yields CDR1 SGHKS and CDR2 YYEKEE (reference sequence). CDR3 residues: CASSLVFSNTGEPFF. The CDR3 DNA sequence: TGTGCCAGCAGCTTGGTTTTTTCGAACACCGGGGAGCCGTTTTTT.

The V gene is TRBV27, the J gene TRBJ1-1, with D unresolved. This CDR3 has 13 amino acids. From germline, CDR1 is MNHEY and CDR2 SMNVEV (reference sequence). Trimming stripped 8 bases from V and 1 base from J, with 11 bases between. CDR3: CASRRGRNTEAFF. Here the CDR3 DNA reads TGTGCCAGCCGAAGAGGGCGGAACACTGAAGCTTTCTTT.

This clonotype showed up just a few times. The chain couples TRBV30 to TRBJ2-3; D not certain. The CDR3 extends over 10 amino acids. CDR1 and CDR2 from the germline V gene are GTSNPN and SVGIG (reference sequence). CDR3 in amino acids: CAVSTDTQYF. For the CDR3, the DNA is TGTGCGGTGAGCACAGATACGCAGTATTTT.

This clonotype came up many times. The J gene is TRBJ2-2, the V gene TRBV28; tentatively, D is TRBD2 (5 bases). V was pared by 4 bases and J by 3 bases, with 12 bases between. The CDR3 consists of 15 residues. Germline CDR1 MDHEN, CDR2 SYDVKM. CDR3 protein: CASSSTRADTGELFF. CDR3 nucleotides: TGTGCCAGCAGTTCGACGAGGGCGGACACCGGGGAGCTGTTTTTT.

This clonotype was recorded at least ten times. The V and J genes are TRBV6-2 or TRBV6-3 and TRBJ1-1; 7 bases are shared with TRBD1. J lost 0 bases, V lost 2 bases, and 3 bases had no gene match. The germline V gene encodes CDR1 MNHEY and CDR2 SVGEGT. The CDR3 is 15 amino acids. CDR3 sequence (DNA): TGTGCCAGCAGTTACCGGGACAGCATGAACACTGAAGCTTTCTTT. The encoded protein is CASSYRDSMNTEAFF.

A remark on this clonotype: Relative to the germline gene, one junction end is altered; a read error may explain this. The chain has TRBV29-1 and TRBJ1-3, with D unresolved. Germline V gene sequence: CDR1 SQVTM, CDR2 ANQGSEA. CDR3 length equals 13 residues. The chain's CDR3 is CSVGHFSGDTIYF. For the CDR3, the DNA is TGCAGCGTTGGGCACTTCTCTGGAGACACCATATATTTT.

This clonotype was picked up a small number of times. CDR3 nucleotides: TGTGCCAGCAGTCCCGGGACAGCAGTAGGAGCTTTCTTT. It translates to CASSPGTAVGAFF. The rearrangement joins TRBV6-5 to TRBJ1-1; 7 positions match TRBD1. The CDR3 totals 13 residues. V shed 5 bases and J 10 bases; nucleotides not matched to a gene: 10. The germline V gene has CDR1 MNHEY and CDR2 SVGAGI.

Note on this clonotype: This could be a read error, since a much larger clone is one nucleotide away. The chain employs TRBV7-2 and TRBJ2-2, with D possibly being TRBD1 or TRBD2 (5 bases each). Per germline, CDR1 SGHTA and CDR2 FQGNSA. Trimming shortened V by 5 bases and J by 4 bases, and 17 bases separated the two germline ends. The CDR3 sequence is 16 residues long. The chain's CDR3 is CASSLGGVTSTGELFF. For the CDR3, the DNA is TGTGCCAGCAGCCTTGGGGGAGTGACGAGCACCGGGGAGCTGTTTTTT.

This clonotype showed up many times. This chain joins TRBV7-9 and TRBJ2-7; 7 positions agree with TRBD2. The CDR3 length is 15 residues. Trimming cost V 0 bases and J 5 bases; bases outside gene matches: 7. Germline CDR1 and CDR2: SEHNR and FQNEAQ (reference sequence). CDR3 bases: TGTGCCAGCAGCTTAGCGGGCGGGAGTACCAACGAGCAGTACTTC. It translates to CASSLAGGSTNEQYF.

This clonotype was seen many times. V and J are TRBV5-1 and TRBJ2-1; 9 bases match TRBD1. Germline-derived CDR1 and CDR2 are SGHRS and YFSETQ. Germline trimming cut 3 bases from V and 5 bases from J; bases unmatched to any gene: 6. The CDR3 consists of 15 residues. The CDR3 protein is CASSSGTGLNNEQFF. CDR3 nucleotides: TGCGCCAGCAGCTCCGGGACAGGGCTTAACAATGAGCAGTTCTTC.

With respect to this clonotype: This may be a read error, as it is one base from a much larger clone. Since the CDR3 does not end with the conserved phenylalanine or tryptophan, this likely comes from a read error. The chain joins TRBV5-1 to TRBJ2-7; TRBD2 matches 7 bases. CDR3 size: 14 residues. Looked up from germline, CDR1 is SGHRS and CDR2 is YFSETQ. The V gene end was trimmed by 4 bases and the J gene end by 0 bases; junction bases not matched to a gene: 4. The CDR3 DNA sequence: TGCGCCAGCAGCCCCGGGACTAACTCCTACGAGCAGTACCTC. Encoded protein: CASSPGTNSYEQYL.

This clonotype was picked up many times. The V gene is TRBV5-6, the J gene TRBJ2-1; TRBD2 matches 9 bases. From germline, CDR1 is SGHDT and CDR2 YYEEEE. J gave up 7 bases and V 3 bases, and 8 bases lay outside the gene matches. The CDR3 totals 15 residues. CDR3 in amino acids: CASSSPWREGNEQFF. In DNA form, the CDR3 reads TGTGCCAGCAGCTCACCCTGGCGGGAGGGGAATGAGCAGTTCTTC.

This chain joins TRBV28 and TRBJ1-1; tentatively, D is TRBD1 (6 bases). CDR3 length: 13 residues. Trimming pared 4 bases from V and 5 bases from J, leaving 11 bases between. Per the germline V gene, CDR1 is MDHEN and CDR2 is SYDVKM. CDR3 residues: CASSSGEKTEAFF. The CDR3 DNA reads TGTGCCAGCAGTTCAGGGGAGAAGACTGAAGCTTTCTTT.

This clonotype was found a few times. The J gene is TRBJ2-2, the V gene TRBV20-1; 8 positions match TRBD1. Germline V gene sequence: CDR1 DFQATT, CDR2 SNEGSKA (reference sequence). V shed 3 bases and J 4 bases; nucleotides not matched to a gene: 10. This CDR3 is built from 16 residues. CDR3 sequence: CSASRAGGFVTGELFF. The CDR3 coding sequence is TGCAGTGCTAGTAGGGCAGGGGGCTTCGTCACCGGGGAGCTGTTTTTT.

Worth noting for this clonotype: A much larger clone differs from this one at a single base, so this may be a read error. This chain joins TRBV6-2 or TRBV6-3 and TRBJ1-1; D remains unclear. Germline CDR1 and CDR2: MNHEY and SVGEGT. The CDR3 loop spans 15 amino acids. The CDR3 spells CASSSRTLENTEASF. CDR3 sequence (DNA): TGTGCCAGCAGTTCCCGGACCCTAGAGAACACTGAAGCTTCCTTT.

In its sample, this clonotype was seen many times. The gene calls are TRBV9 and TRBJ2-3, with 7 bases aligning to TRBD1. V gave up 6 bases and J gave up 6 bases; unmatched junction bases: 16. The CDR3 has 16 residues. CDR1 is SGDLS and CDR2 is YYNGEE in the germline V gene. CDR3 loop: CASTLEGGAPFDTQYF. The CDR3 bases are TGTGCCAGCACTTTGGAAGGGGGCGCCCCCTTTGATACGCAGTATTTT.

Note on this clonotype: This may come from a read error, since a much larger clone is one base off. The chain couples TRBV23-1 to TRBJ1-2; 7 bases line up with TRBD1. TRBV23-1 is identified as an open reading frame with a role that is uncertain. The CDR3 runs 15 residues. V lost 4 bases and J lost 4; bases outside the gene matches: 9. The CDR3 is CASSLGQDYLYGYTF. In DNA form, the CDR3 reads TGCGCCAGCAGTCTCGGACAGGATTACCTCTATGGCTACACCTTC.

Notes on this clonotype: A much larger clone is a single base away; this may be a read error. CDR3 nucleotides: TGTGCCAGCAGCTCTTGGACTAACGGGGGGCCAGATACGCAGTATTTT. This gives the protein CASSSWTNGGPDTQYF. The rearrangement links TRBV7-9 to TRBJ2-3, with D tentatively TRBD2 (7 bases). CDR1 and CDR2 from the germline V gene are SEHNR and FQNEAQ (reference sequence). Trimming pared 4 bases from V and 4 bases from J, leaving 18 bases between. This CDR3 spans 16 amino acids.